Following are 28 T cell receptor beta chains from one sample sequenced in a study of PD-1 blockade in classical Hodgkin lymphoma (dated by TCRdb to the early 2020s). In light of the paper, this sample's time point label describes: cycle 2 day 1 (C2D1) of nivolumab. Relapse after autologous stem cell transplantation had occurred in all trial patients, and cohorts A, B and C were distinguished by prior brentuximab vedotin exposure. The library was made by the immunoSEQ multiplex PCR assay. Here the immuneACCESS table is served through TCRdb, limited to in-frame sequences with V and J called. Missing clones are a known gap in these copies; in checked studies unresolved V genes cover under half, and the rest lacks a known reason. In this sample the table shows approximately 160,000 clones, around 84% of which occur a single time. The ten largest clones represent about 9.2% of the sample. The source was peripheral blood mononuclear cells (PBMCs), collected before the second cycle of nivolumab. Receptors were obtained from a human donor with classical Hodgkin lymphoma.

The V call is TRBV5-1, the J call TRBJ1-1; no clear D gene. Trimming cost V 4 bases and J 5 bases, with 15 bases left between them. The length of the CDR3 is 14 residues. CDR1 is SGHRS, CDR2 YFSETQ, per germline. CDR3 sequence reads: CASSPGPGGTEAFF. The CDR3 DNA is TGCGCCAGCAGCCCCGGACCCGGAGGGACTGAAGCTTTCTTT.

This clone was detected once. The V and J genes are TRBV7-2 and TRBJ1-1; D remains unclear. CDR1 SGHTA and CDR2 FQGNSA come from the germline V gene. CDR3 length: 14 residues. V gave up 1 base and J gave up 1 base, with 7 bases separating them. CDR3 amino acids: CASSLVAENTEAFF. The CDR3 nucleotides read TGTGCCAGCAGCTTAGTGGCGGAGAACACTGAAGCTTTCTTT.

The genes are TRBV7-2 and TRBJ2-7, with TRBD1 as a possible D gene (5 bases). CDR1 is SGHTA, CDR2 FQGNSA, per germline. V was shortened by 3 bases and J by 1 base, with 13 bases between the two germline ends. This CDR3 is built from 15 residues. This CDR3 is CASSFGPAGSYEQYF. CDR3 bases: TGTGCCAGCAGCTTTGGTCCAGCAGGGTCCTACGAGCAGTACTTC.

This chain links TRBV2 with TRBJ2-3; D unresolved. Germline V lookup: CDR1 SNHLY, CDR2 FYNNEI. The CDR3 spans 12 residues. V lost 5 bases and J 0 bases, leaving 3 bases between the germline ends. In DNA, the CDR3 is TGTGCCAGCAGTTATAGCACAGATACGCAGTATTTT. Its protein product is CASSYSTDTQYF.

V gene TRBV25-1 combines with J gene TRBJ1-4, with TRBD1 identical over 8 bases. The V and J ends lost 5 bases and 1 base, in that order; junction bases with no gene match: 6. The germline gives CDR1 MGHDK, CDR2 SYGVNS. The CDR3 totals 16 residues. The CDR3 is CASSLGQVETNEKLFF. The CDR3 bases are TGTGCCAGCAGTTTGGGACAGGTAGAAACTAATGAAAAACTGTTTTTT.

The sample holds a few counts of this clone. The chain is built from TRBV19 and TRBJ1-5; tentatively, D is TRBD1 (6 bases). The CDR3 length is 15 residues. The germline V gene encodes CDR1 LNHDA and CDR2 SQIVND (reference sequence). The germline V and J ends were trimmed by 9 bases and 2 bases, with 17 bases remaining between them. CDR3 amino acids: CASNKPGDRNQPQHF. CDR3 DNA: TGTGCCAGCAACAAACCAGGGGATCGCAATCAGCCCCAGCATTTT. Variable domain in full (rest from reference TRBV19 and TRBJ1-5): DGGITQSPKYLFRKEGQNVTLSCEQNLNHDAMYWYRQDPGQGLRLIYYSQIVNDFQKGDIAEGYSVSREKKESFPLTVTSAQKNPTAFYLCASNKPGDRNQPQHFGDGTRLSIL.

The CDR3 reads CASSYQRMSPLHF. As DNA, the CDR3 is TGTGCCAGCAGTTACCAACGGATGTCACCCCTCCACTTT. The V call is TRBV6-5, the J call TRBJ1-6; D is unclear. This CDR3 has 13 amino acids. The germline V gene has CDR1 MNHEY and CDR2 SVGAGI. V lost 2 bases and J lost 10, with 9 bases in between.

The V gene is TRBV18, the J gene TRBJ2-7, with D uncertain. With 2 bases removed from V and 2 bases from J, the gap between germline ends came to 16 bases. The germline CDR1 and CDR2 sequences are KGHSH and LQKENI. The length of the CDR3 is 16 residues. CDR3 region: CASSPSFISSPYEQYF. The DNA of the CDR3 is TGTGCCAGCTCACCAAGTTTCATAAGTAGTCCCTACGAGCAGTACTTC.

The DNA for the CDR3 is TGTGCCAGCAGCAGACAGGGGGCAGACACCGGGGAGCTGTTTTTT. This sequence encodes CASSRQGADTGELFF. V and J are TRBV5-5 and TRBJ2-2, with 10 bases lining up with TRBD1. Trimming removed 4 bases from V and 3 bases from J; junction bases left unmatched: 3. The CDR3 is 15 amino acids. Germline lookup yields CDR1 SGHKS and CDR2 YYEKEE (reference sequence).

The chain carries TRBV29-1 and TRBJ2-3; 9 bases agree with TRBD1. CDR3 size: 14 residues. The V segment lost 6 bases and the J segment 4 bases; nucleotides outside the gene matches: 8. Germline V CDR1 and CDR2: SQVTM, ANQGSEA. CDR3: CSVRTTGGADTQYF. The CDR3 DNA reads TGCAGCGTGAGGACGACAGGGGGGGCAGATACGCAGTATTTT.

This clone showed up just once. V and J are TRBV19 and TRBJ2-7, with D unresolved. In germline, CDR1 is LNHDA, CDR2 SQIVND (reference sequence). Trimming left V 8 bases short and J 0 bases short, with 14 bases between. This CDR3 is built from 14 residues. CDR3 sequence: CASSGPPFSYEQYF. CDR3 nucleotides: TGTGCCAGTTCAGGACCCCCCTTCTCCTACGAGCAGTACTTC.

The chain uses TRBV28 and TRBJ1-2; D unresolved. Germline V gene lookup returns CDR1 MDHEN and CDR2 SYDVKM. Trimming removed 3 bases at V and 2 bases at J, with 13 bases between. This CDR3 is built from 15 residues. This chain's CDR3 is CASSFQDGFNYGYTF. The DNA for the CDR3 is TGTGCCAGCAGTTTTCAGGACGGATTCAACTATGGCTACACCTTC.

This clone came up once. The V call is TRBV19, the J call TRBJ1-5, with unresolved D. Deletions cut 1 base from V and 7 bases from J, with 8 bases between. CDR3 length: 13 amino acids. Germline assignment: CDR1 LNHDA and CDR2 SQIVND (reference sequence). The CDR3 reads CASSIARGQPQHF. The CDR3 nucleotides are TGTGCCAGTAGTATAGCCCGCGGCCAGCCCCAGCATTTT. The full variable domain, its missing parts supplied by reference TRBV19 and TRBJ1-5, is DGGITQSPKYLFRKEGQNVTLSCEQNLNHDAMYWYRQDPGQGLRLIYYSQIVNDFQKGDIAEGYSVSREKKESFPLTVTSAQKNPTAFYLCASSIARGQPQHFGDGTRLSIL.

The chain's CDR3 is CASSGAGGGEKLFF. The CDR3 bases are TGTGCCAGCAGTGGAGCCGGGGGCGGTGAAAAACTGTTTTTT. The chain employs TRBV6-5 and TRBJ1-4, with D possibly matching TRBD1 (6 bases). Germline assignment: CDR1 MNHEY and CDR2 SVGAGI. The germline V and J ends were trimmed by 5 bases and 7 bases, with 14 bases remaining between them. The CDR3 contains 14 residues.

The chain links TRBV18 to TRBJ2-3; 8 bases agree with TRBD1. Trimming took 2 bases from V and 2 from J; bases not matched to a gene: 3. This CDR3 is 15 amino acids long. Germline loops: CDR1 KGHSH, CDR2 LQKENI. The CDR3 DNA is TGTGCCAGCTCACCAGGACAGGGCAACACAGATACGCAGTATTTT. As protein: CASSPGQGNTDTQYF.

The chain links TRBV7-3 to TRBJ2-3, with D tentatively TRBD1 or TRBD2 (6 bases each). The V and J ends lost 4 bases and 3 bases respectively, with 17 bases between them. Germline-derived CDR1 and CDR2 are SGHTA and FQGTGA. The CDR3 runs to 16 residues. CDR3 nucleotide sequence: TGTGCCAGCAGCTCCCCCCCGGGGGCCTTAACAGATACGCAGTATTTT. Translation gives CASSSPPGALTDTQYF.

This chain links TRBV28 with TRBJ2-1, with 9 bases lining up with TRBD2. CDR1 MDHEN and CDR2 SYDVKM come from the germline V gene. The CDR3 has 16 residues. The V gene end was trimmed by 3 bases and the J gene end by 8 bases; junction bases not matched to a gene: 11. CDR3 DNA: TGTGCCAGCAGTTTTAGAATAGCGGGAGCCAAGCATGAGCAGTTCTTC. It encodes CASSFRIAGAKHEQFF.

The table lists this clone with a count of one. The chain recombines TRBV10-3 with TRBJ2-4, with 7 bases matching TRBD2. Trimming at V came to 1 base and at J to 7 bases, leaving 10 bases not matched to a gene. Per germline, CDR1 ENHRY and CDR2 SYGVKD. The CDR3 loop spans 16 amino acids. DNA for the CDR3: TGTGCCATCAGTGAGTACTACGAGGGTAGCGGGAACATTCAGTACTTC. Translation gives CAISEYYEGSGNIQYF.

The chain employs TRBV6-6 and TRBJ2-7; D remains unclear. Trimming removed 0 bases from V and 0 bases from J, with 6 bases in between. Germline CDR1 MNHNY, CDR2 SVGAGI (reference sequence). The CDR3 runs 14 residues. The CDR3 coding sequence is TGTGCCAGCAGTTACTCGAGTCTCTCCTACGAGCAGTACTTC. This sequence encodes CASSYSSLSYEQYF.

The genes are TRBV7-9 and TRBJ2-2; the D is unclear. The germline CDR1 and CDR2 sequences are SEHNR and FQNEAQ (reference sequence). Trimming took 6 bases from V and 7 from J, leaving 12 bases between them. This CDR3 is 13 amino acids long. Here the CDR3 reads CASSTLEVGELFF. CDR3 nucleotides: TGTGCCAGCAGTACGCTTGAAGTCGGGGAGCTGTTTTTT. Supplemented by reference TRBV7-9 and TRBJ2-2, the full variable domain reads DTGVSQNPRHKITKRGQNVTFRCDPISEHNRLYWYRQTLGQGPEFLTYFQNEAQLEKSRLLSDRFSAERPKGSFSTLEIQRTEQGDSAMYLCASSTLEVGELFFGEGSRLTVL.

The genes are TRBV10-3 and TRBJ2-2; 7 bases are shared with TRBD1. CDR1 is ENHRY, CDR2 SYGVKD, per germline. J was trimmed by 3 bases and V by 9 bases; bases with no gene match: 1. This CDR3 spans 12 amino acids. This CDR3 reads CAIQGDTGELFF. CDR3 DNA sequence: TGTGCCATTCAGGGGGACACCGGGGAGCTGTTTTTT.

V is TRBV6-5 and J is TRBJ2-3; D may be TRBD2 (5 bases). This CDR3 region has 12 residues. V lost 6 bases, J lost 5 bases, and 9 bases lay in between. Germline values: CDR1 MNHEY, CDR2 SVGAGI. CDR3 coding DNA: TGTGCCAGCAGCCTCGGGGAAGATACGCAGTATTTT. Residues: CASSLGEDTQYF.

This rearrangement joins TRBV27 to TRBJ2-3, with 7 bases lining up with TRBD1. V lost 3 bases, J lost 0 bases, and 15 bases stayed unmatched. Per the germline V gene, CDR1 is MNHEY and CDR2 is SMNVEV (reference sequence). The CDR3 spans 19 residues. The CDR3: CASSFWGSGQLISTDTQYF. Written as DNA, the CDR3 is TGTGCCAGCAGTTTCTGGGGCTCGGGACAGCTCATTAGCACAGATACGCAGTATTTT.

The sample holds one count of this clone. This sequence joins TRBV4-2 and TRBJ2-7; weak D call: TRBD2 (7 bases). The ends were cut back, 2 bases at V and 0 bases at J, with 17 bases in the middle. There are 17 residues in the CDR3. CDR1 and CDR2 (germline): LGHNA, YNFKEQ. For the CDR3, the DNA is TGTGCCAGCAGCCAACACCTGAGGGGGGAGGGCTCCTACGAGCAGTACTTC. Residues: CASSQHLRGEGSYEQYF.

This rearrangement joins TRBV5-1 to TRBJ2-3; D unclear. Trimming took off 2 bases at V and 1 base at J, with 8 bases between the two ends. CDR1 is SGHRS, CDR2 YFSETQ, per germline. The CDR3 loop spans 14 amino acids. CDR3 protein: CASSFVWGTDTQYF. CDR3 nucleotides: TGCGCCAGCAGCTTTGTGTGGGGCACAGATACGCAGTATTTT.

The CDR3 here is CASSFQEHTEAFF. In nucleotides, the CDR3 is TGTGCCAGCAGCTTCCAGGAGCACACTGAAGCTTTCTTT. The rearrangement links TRBV11-2 to TRBJ1-1; no definite D call. The CDR3 has 13 residues. V was trimmed by 3 bases and J by 3 bases, leaving 8 bases between them. Germline assignment: CDR1 SGHAT and CDR2 FQNNGV.

About this clone itself: The same CDR3 also results from other DNA sequences found in this sample. The chain carries TRBV5-1 and TRBJ1-5; possible D gene TRBD1, 6 bases. Trimming shortened V by 0 bases and J by 7 bases, and 8 bases separated the two germline ends. Germline V CDR1 and CDR2: SGHRS, YFSETQ. The CDR3 loop spans 13 amino acids. The CDR3 DNA follows: TGCGCCAGCAGCTTGGAGGGGGGACAGCCCCAGCATTTT. The encoded protein is CASSLEGGQPQHF.

This chain uses TRBV7-2 with TRBJ2-5; 8 nucleotides match TRBD2. In germline, CDR1 is SGHTA, CDR2 FQGNSA. This CDR3 is built from 14 residues. V lost 5 bases to trimming and J lost 2 bases; unmatched junction nucleotides: 4. The CDR3 region is CASSRRLAQETQYF. CDR3 in DNA: TGTGCCAGCAGCCGCAGACTAGCGCAAGAGACCCAGTACTTC.